The entry below describes one T cell receptor (delta chain). This clone occurred a few times. No antigen is known for it. This likely traces to a read error, being one base from a far larger clone. Because the CDR3's place on the DNA is in doubt, the DNA is left out and the CDR3 is given as listed by TCRdb. This specimen belongs to a study of γδ T cells in repeated Plasmodium falciparum infection (dated by TCRdb to 2020 to 2022). About the study as a whole: The natural-infection arm enrolled Malian children exposed to intense seasonal malaria transmission and compared the Malian children with Australian children matched for age and gender. Malian gammadelta TCR repertoires were analysed cross-sectionally during no-transmission periods and were analysed longitudinally across acute febrile malaria episodes. Roughly 5 malaria-naive U.S. adults underwent four controlled human malaria infections by bites from P. falciparum NF54-infected Anopheles stephensi mosquitoes over approximately 640 days. Samples from controlled-infection subjects were taken at baseline, right before selected infections, and 21 days after each infection. In the study, the shaping of the human gammadelta T cell repertoire by repeated Plasmodium falciparum infection was examined using natural infection in Mali and controlled human malaria infection.

The germline V gene specifies GEAIGNYY as CDR1 and EKD as CDR2. The CDR3 holds 16 amino acids from the cysteine to the phenylalanine. Preparation of the library involved multiplex PCR. The instrument given in TCRdb is Illumina MiSeq. Each sorted gammadelta T cell sample was sequenced for both the TCR gamma (TRG) and TCR delta (TRD) chains. Turning to the authors' computational methods: Clonotype tree plots, accumulated frequency of the top 20 clonotypes, diversity index (DI) and D75 metrics were included in the repertoire analyses. After TCRdb called clones again from the public reads with CATT, rows with identical DNA were merged. The V and J calls follow TCRdb's processing rather than the paper's. Within this sample are some 100,000 delta-chain clones, with 1.4% of them counted one time only. The ten top clones hold roughly 8.1% of the sample. For bulk TCR repertoire analysis, Vgamma9/Vdelta2+ and Vdelta2-negative gammadelta T cell populations were flow-sorted out of peripheral blood mononuclear cells.

General study outcomes and caveats: A highly stable polyclonal repertoire over time and infection, with many inter-individual overlapping TCRgamma sequences, was shown by Vgamma9/Vdelta2+ TCR repertoires. In Vdelta2-negative, largely Vdelta1+, gammadelta TCR repertoires, repeated controlled infections appeared to drive waves of new clonotype selection. The controlled-infection cohort was small, limiting analysis of inter-individual variability in gammadelta T cell responses. Compared with the repertoires of Australian children, the Vdelta2-negative gammadelta TCR repertoires of Malian children appeared more clonally expanded, less diverse and less shared. The Malian cohort came from a small rural village of predominantly one ethnic group, limiting generalizability.

This clonotype was sampled from a pool of human donors (malaria-infected and uninfected, not separated). The V gene is TRDV2, but the J gene lacks a call; the table's D call of TRDD3 was not tested on the DNA. The specimen was gamma-delta T cells from blood. The CDR3 region has the sequence CACDGLGIGNTDKLIF.